Listed below are T cell receptor beta chains from one sample, sequenced in a study of CD8+ T cells in alopecia areata. TCRdb's copy holds only in-frame clones and misses some; the assay was immunoSEQ multiplex PCR. The data hold 250,000 to 350,000 clones, with around three fifths observed a single time. This specimen was CD4+ T cells sorted from blood, taken around week 52, from a patient treated with tofacitinib. All receptors come from a human donor with alopecia areata. Both conserved end residues are part of each CDR3. The D gene is left open where the match is weak. The size field is filled for only some rows; it gives once, few, many or a size class.

clone_size: -; v_call: TRBV2; j_call: TRBJ2-7; d_call: -; cdr3_aa: CASSEDRYEQYF; cdr3_nt: TGTGCCAGCAGTGAGGACCGCTACGAGCAGTACTTC
clone_size: -; v_call: TRBV2; j_call: TRBJ1-6; d_call: TRBD1; cdr3_aa: CASRRDRVRSPLHF; cdr3_nt: TGTGCCAGCAGACGGGACAGGGTGCGTTCACCCCTCCACTTT
clone_size: -; v_call: TRBV2; j_call: TRBJ2-6; d_call: TRBD1; cdr3_aa: CASTGQVASSGANVLTF; cdr3_nt: TGTGCCAGCACCGGACAGGTGGCGAGCTCTGGGGCCAACGTCCTGACTTTC
clone_size: -; v_call: TRBV30; j_call: TRBJ1-6; d_call: -; cdr3_aa: CAWSGRWDSPLHF; cdr3_nt: TGTGCCTGGAGCGGTCGTTGGGATTCACCCCTCCACTTT
clone_size: -; v_call: TRBV9; j_call: TRBJ2-5; d_call: -; cdr3_aa: CASSGRGLQETQYF; cdr3_nt: TGTGCCAGCAGCGGCAGGGGTCTCCAAGAGACCCAGTACTTC
clone_size: few; v_call: TRBV6-5; j_call: TRBJ2-5; d_call: -; cdr3_aa: CASKYQETQYF; cdr3_nt: TGTGCCAGCAAATACCAAGAGACCCAGTACTTC
clone_size: -; v_call: TRBV6-5; j_call: TRBJ1-2; d_call: -; cdr3_aa: CASKTAGRTFF; cdr3_nt: TGTGCCAGCAAAACCGCGGGACGGACCTTCTTC
clone_size: -; v_call: TRBV7-8; j_call: TRBJ2-3; d_call: TRBD1; cdr3_aa: CASSFLLNRGDTQYF; cdr3_nt: TGTGCCAGCAGCTTCCTACTTAACAGGGGGGATACGCAGTATTTT
clone_size: -; v_call: TRBV30; j_call: TRBJ2-3; d_call: -; cdr3_aa: CAWSVGTDTQYF; cdr3_nt: TGTGCCTGGAGTGTGGGCACAGATACGCAGTATTTT
clone_size: -; v_call: TRBV5-4; j_call: TRBJ2-3; d_call: TRBD2; cdr3_aa: CASRESGGEYTDTQYF; cdr3_nt: TGTGCCAGCAGAGAATCGGGGGGGGAGTACACAGATACGCAGTATTTT
clone_size: few; v_call: TRBV5-1; j_call: TRBJ2-5; d_call: -; cdr3_aa: CASSSARRRETQYF; cdr3_nt: TGCGCCAGCAGCTCGGCACGCAGGCGAGAGACCCAGTACTTC
clone_size: -; v_call: TRBV7-6; j_call: TRBJ1-1; d_call: -; cdr3_aa: CASSSLGDNTEAFF; cdr3_nt: TGTGCCAGCAGCTCCTTGGGGGACAACACTGAAGCTTTCTTT
clone_size: -; v_call: TRBV7-9; j_call: TRBJ2-4; d_call: -; cdr3_aa: CASSLDGRIAKNIQYF; cdr3_nt: TGTGCCAGCAGCTTAGATGGCCGCATAGCCAAAAACATTCAGTACTTC
clone_size: -; v_call: TRBV29-1; j_call: TRBJ2-1; d_call: -; cdr3_aa: CSVRSSYNEQFF; cdr3_nt: TGCAGCGTTAGAAGCTCCTACAATGAGCAGTTCTTC
clone_size: -; v_call: TRBV30; j_call: TRBJ2-2; d_call: -; cdr3_aa: CAWSDAGQGTGELFF; cdr3_nt: TGTGCCTGGAGTGATGCGGGGCAGGGTACCGGGGAGCTGTTTTTT
clone_size: -; v_call: TRBV6-5; j_call: TRBJ1-5; d_call: TRBD1; cdr3_aa: CASSPGTGVHQPQHF; cdr3_nt: TGTGCCAGCAGCCCCGGGACAGGGGTTCATCAGCCCCAGCATTTT
clone_size: -; v_call: TRBV29-1; j_call: TRBJ2-3; d_call: TRBD1; cdr3_aa: CSVDRGSTDTQYF; cdr3_nt: TGCAGCGTCGACAGGGGAAGCACAGATACGCAGTATTTT
clone_size: few; v_call: TRBV4-1; j_call: TRBJ1-1; d_call: -; cdr3_aa: CASSQDWGWTEAFF; cdr3_nt: TGCGCCAGCAGCCAAGATTGGGGTTGGACTGAAGCTTTCTTT
clone_size: -; v_call: TRBV12-5; j_call: TRBJ1-2; d_call: TRBD1; cdr3_aa: CASGLGTGPHYGYTF; cdr3_nt: TGTGCTAGTGGTTTGGGGACAGGCCCGCACTATGGCTACACCTTC
clone_size: few; v_call: TRBV10-3; j_call: TRBJ2-5; d_call: TRBD2; cdr3_aa: CAIRDGTTQTQYF; cdr3_nt: TGTGCCATCAGAGATGGGACTACTCAAACCCAGTACTTC
clone_size: -; v_call: TRBV5-4; j_call: TRBJ2-7; d_call: -; cdr3_aa: CASKGSGYYEQYF; cdr3_nt: TGTGCCAGCAAAGGAAGCGGCTACTACGAGCAGTACTTC
clone_size: -; v_call: TRBV5-4; j_call: TRBJ1-6; d_call: -; cdr3_aa: CASSSTRGNSPLHF; cdr3_nt: TGTGCCAGCAGCTCCACCCGCGGTAATTCACCCCTCCACTTT
clone_size: -; v_call: TRBV9; j_call: TRBJ2-1; d_call: -; cdr3_aa: CASSVELRDSYNEQFF; cdr3_nt: TGTGCCAGCAGCGTAGAGTTGCGGGACTCCTACAATGAGCAGTTCTTC
clone_size: -; v_call: TRBV29-1; j_call: TRBJ2-3; d_call: TRBD2; cdr3_aa: CSVRLAGDGTQYF; cdr3_nt: TGCAGCGTTAGACTAGCGGGGGACGGTACGCAGTATTTT
clone_size: -; v_call: TRBV18; j_call: TRBJ2-7; d_call: TRBD1; cdr3_aa: CASSRPGQGTYEQYF; cdr3_nt: TGTGCCAGCTCACGACCGGGACAGGGCACCTACGAGCAGTACTTC
clone_size: many; v_call: TRBV7-2; j_call: TRBJ1-6; d_call: -; cdr3_aa: CASSLGPYNSPLHF; cdr3_nt: TGTGCCAGCAGCCTAGGGCCTTATAATTCACCCCTCCACTTT
clone_size: few; v_call: TRBV30; j_call: TRBJ2-1; d_call: TRBD2; cdr3_aa: CAWAGGAQHEQFF; cdr3_nt: TGTGCCTGGGCCGGGGGGGCGCAACATGAGCAGTTCTTC
clone_size: -; v_call: TRBV29-1; j_call: TRBJ2-1; d_call: -; cdr3_aa: CSVRRGLGDEQFF; cdr3_nt: TGCAGCGTTCGGAGAGGATTGGGCGATGAGCAGTTCTTC
clone_size: few; v_call: TRBV30; j_call: TRBJ1-2; d_call: -; cdr3_aa: CAWRRTPLDGYTF; cdr3_nt: TGTGCCTGGAGACGCACCCCCCTGGATGGCTACACCTTC
clone_size: -; v_call: TRBV29-1; j_call: TRBJ2-2; d_call: -; cdr3_aa: CSVLDGLRNTGELFF; cdr3_nt: TGCAGCGTCTTGGACGGGTTGAGGAACACCGGGGAGCTGTTTTTT
clone_size: -; v_call: TRBV30; j_call: TRBJ2-3; d_call: -; cdr3_aa: CAWSRADTQYF; cdr3_nt: TGTGCCTGGAGCCGTGCCGATACGCAGTATTTT
clone_size: many; v_call: TRBV7-9; j_call: TRBJ2-3; d_call: -; cdr3_aa: CASSLYTDTQYF; cdr3_nt: TGTGCCAGCAGCCTGTATACAGATACGCAGTATTTT
clone_size: -; v_call: TRBV6-5; j_call: TRBJ1-5; d_call: -; cdr3_aa: CASSYSPGDQPQHF; cdr3_nt: TGTGCCAGCAGTTACTCGCCGGGGGATCAGCCCCAGCATTTT
clone_size: -; v_call: TRBV4-2; j_call: TRBJ1-5; d_call: TRBD1; cdr3_aa: CASSQDTGDQPQHF; cdr3_nt: TGTGCCAGCAGCCAAGATACAGGGGATCAGCCCCAGCATTTT
clone_size: -; v_call: TRBV5-4; j_call: TRBJ2-7; d_call: -; cdr3_aa: CASSGETGPNPYEQYF; cdr3_nt: TGTGCCAGCAGCGGAGAAACCGGGCCAAACCCCTACGAGCAGTACTTC
clone_size: -; v_call: TRBV30; j_call: TRBJ2-5; d_call: -; cdr3_aa: CAWSVIVTARAQYF; cdr3_nt: TGTGCCTGGAGTGTAATAGTCACGGCAAGGGCCCAGTACTTC
clone_size: few; v_call: TRBV5-4; j_call: TRBJ2-3; d_call: TRBD2; cdr3_aa: CASSPMGGGVDTQYF; cdr3_nt: TGTGCCAGCAGCCCGATGGGCGGGGGGGTAGATACGCAGTATTTT
clone_size: once; v_call: TRBV15; j_call: TRBJ2-7; d_call: TRBD2; cdr3_aa: CATSRNSGAYEQYF; cdr3_nt: TGTGCCACCAGCAGGAATAGCGGGGCCTACGAGCAGTACTTC
clone_size: -; v_call: TRBV9; j_call: TRBJ1-3; d_call: -; cdr3_aa: CASSLQAGRSGNTIYF; cdr3_nt: TGTGCCAGCAGCTTACAAGCGGGACGCTCTGGAAACACCATATATTTT
clone_size: -; v_call: TRBV5-1; j_call: TRBJ2-1; d_call: -; cdr3_aa: CASSTSRDNEQFF; cdr3_nt: TGCGCCAGCAGCACCTCAAGGGACAATGAGCAGTTCTTC
clone_size: -; v_call: TRBV6-5; j_call: TRBJ2-7; d_call: -; cdr3_aa: CASSYSKGFGEQYF; cdr3_nt: TGTGCCAGCAGTTACTCGAAAGGGTTTGGGGAGCAGTACTTC
clone_size: -; v_call: TRBV29-1; j_call: TRBJ1-2; d_call: -; cdr3_aa: CSATKGTYGYTF; cdr3_nt: TGCAGCGCGACTAAGGGCACCTATGGCTACACCTTC
clone_size: few; v_call: TRBV5-1; j_call: TRBJ2-1; d_call: TRBD2; cdr3_aa: CASSLASGEVDEQFF; cdr3_nt: TGCGCCAGCAGCTTGGCTAGCGGGGAGGTAGATGAGCAGTTCTTC
clone_size: -; v_call: TRBV20-1; j_call: TRBJ1-2; d_call: -; cdr3_aa: CSARPYGYTF; cdr3_nt: TGCAGTGCTAGACCCTATGGCTACACCTTC
clone_size: -; v_call: TRBV12-5; j_call: TRBJ2-6; d_call: TRBD1; cdr3_aa: CASGLVLGQGDSGANVLTF; cdr3_nt: TGTGCTAGTGGTTTGGTACTCGGACAGGGAGACTCTGGGGCCAACGTCCTGACTTTC
clone_size: few; v_call: TRBV15; j_call: TRBJ2-5; d_call: TRBD1; cdr3_aa: CATNRGRGETQYF; cdr3_nt: TGTGCCACCAACAGGGGGCGCGGGGAGACCCAGTACTTC
clone_size: -; v_call: TRBV29-1; j_call: TRBJ2-3; d_call: -; cdr3_aa: CSVGTATLSTDTQYF; cdr3_nt: TGCAGCGTTGGGACAGCCACCCTGAGCACAGATACGCAGTATTTT